This T cell receptor (beta chain) was sequenced in a study of shared clonotypes between healthy human individuals. Study summary: Donors were a couple of women and three men aged 18 to 49. Study results and limitations: Donors were few, which limited the genetic and exposure-history diversity represented.

CDR1 and CDR2 (germline): SQVTM, ANQGSEA. This CDR3 is built from 12 residues. The junction had 8 bases not matched to a gene; V was cut back by 6 bases and J by 10 bases. Produced via immunoSEQ multiplex PCR; TCRdb's table is partial and in-frame only. This sample yields fewer than 1.6 million clones, of which about 98.5% are seen a single time; 0.36% belongs to the top ten. As concerns this clone: Its antigen is undetermined.

The chain uses TRBV29-1 and TRBJ2-1, with 8 nucleotides matching TRBD2. The origin of this receptor is a man aged 30 to 39 in good health. Sequenced: naive CD4+ T cells sorted from blood. Subset of the sample: CD45RA+ positively selected. As DNA, the CDR3 is TGCAGCGTCGTCCCGGGGGGGACGGAGCAGTTCTTC. Translation gives CSVVPGGTEQFF.